This T cell receptor beta chain comes out of a study of shared clonotypes between healthy human individuals. Method: immunoSEQ multiplex PCR; TCRdb's copy keeps in-frame clones and lacks some. There are about 2.4 million clones in the sample; approximately 93% occur only once, and around 0.37% lies in the top ten. Study-level findings and limits: Generation probability values for non-shared clonotypes were lower than those for clonotypes shared by all four donors.

A word on this clone: Antigen specificity is unknown. This sample includes further DNA sequences coding for the same CDR3.

Input material: naive CD4+ T cells from PBMCs. The subset: CD45RA+ positively selected. The sequence was collected from a man aged 18 to 30 in good health. Some clones in this sample may be carry-over from other donors' samples.

CDR3 DNA: TGTGCCAGCAGTGGGCAGGGGGCGGGAGAAAAACTGTTTTTT. Translation gives CASSGQGAGEKLFF. This chain uses TRBV2 with TRBJ1-4; 8 positions match TRBD1. Germline V gene data show CDR1 as SNHLY and CDR2 as FYNNEI. V gave up 4 bases and J gave up 8 bases; unmatched junction bases: 6. This CDR3 has 14 amino acids.